The rows below give T cell receptor delta chains drawn from one sample of a study of Vδ1+ human thymocytes. TCRdb reprocessed the multiplex PCR reads through CATT. This sample has more than 45,000 delta-chain clones, with approximately 15% found just once. Sequences were obtained from Vdelta1+ gamma-delta thymocytes from the thymus. Receptors were obtained from a girl in the first two years of life who had congenital heart surgery. CDR3s include the opening cysteine and the closing phenylalanine or tryptophan. The D gene is left open where the match is weak. Clone size is stated in some rows and not others, as once, few, many or a class when expanded.

few | TRDJ1 | TRDV1 | TRDD3 | 23 | CALGELLPTSDGGYAEYTDKLIF | TGTGCTCTTGGGGAACTCCTTCCTACGTCTGATGGGGGATACGCGGAGTACACCGATAAACTCATCTTT
NA | TRDJ1 | TRDV1 | TRDD3 | 22 | CALGEDPRRQTGGIRYTDKLIF | TGTGCTCTTGGGGAAGACCCCCGCCGGCAGACTGGGGGGATACGTTACACCGATAAACTCATCTTT
NA | TRDJ3 | TRDV2 | TRDD3 | 23 | CACDLSPYWGIPQSSWGTRQVFF | TGTGCCTGTGACCTGTCACCATACTGGGGGATTCCCCAAAGCTCCTGGGGCACCCGACAGGTGTTTTTC
few | TRDJ1 | TRDV1 | TRDD3 | 23 | CALGEPFNPRSYYWGTYTDKLIF | TGTGCTCTTGGGGAACCTTTTAACCCCCGTTCCTACTACTGGGGGACGTACACCGATAAACTCATCTTT
few | TRDJ1 | TRDV1 | NA | 16 | CALGERGKNSTDKLIF | TGTGCTCTTGGGGAAAGGGGGAAAAACTCTACCGATAAACTCATCTTT
few | TRDJ1 | TRDV1 | NA | 18 | CALGAWSGNIGLYGKLIF | TGTGCTCTTGGGGCCTGGTCTGGGAACATCGGGCTCTACGGTAAACTCATCTTT
few | TRDJ3 | TRDV1 | NA | 15 | CALGEPPPETRQMFF | TGTGCTCTTGGGGAACCCCCCCCAGAGACCCGACAGATGTTTTTC
NA | TRDJ1 | TRDV1 | NA | 16 | CALGVLSSTSTDKLIF | TGTGCTCTTGGGGTCCTTTCCTCCACTTCTACCGATAAACTCATCTTT
few | TRDJ1 | TRDV1 | NA | 15 | CALGAASVHTDKLIF | TGTGCTCTTGGGGCCGCTTCCGTTCACACCGATAAACTCATCTTT
few | TRDJ1 | TRDV1 | TRDD3 | 18 | CALGELPYLGVYTDKLIF | TGTGCTCTTGGGGAACTCCCCTACCTGGGGGTCTACACCGATAAACTCATCTTT
NA | TRDJ1 | TRDV1 | TRDD3 | 23 | CALGEPYIGDCTGGYSCSDKLIF | TGTGCTCTTGGGGAACCCTACATAGGTGACTGTACTGGGGGATACTCCTGCAGCGATAAACTCATCTTT
few | TRDJ1 | TRDV2 | TRDD3 | 17 | CAYDTRLLGDTCDKLIF | TGTGCCTATGACACTCGGCTACTGGGGGATACTTGCGATAAACTCATCTTT
few | TRDJ1 | TRDV1 | TRDD3 | 18 | CALGKFPLTGGNTDKLIF | TGTGCTCTTGGGAAGTTTCCCCTTACTGGGGGAAACACCGATAAACTCATCTTT
NA | TRDJ1 | TRDV1 | TRDD3 | 24 | CALGGPHCAESLIGGSGDTDKLIF | TGTGCTCTTGGGGGCCCCCATTGCGCCGAAAGCTTAATTGGGGGATCTGGGGACACCGATAAACTCATCTTT
NA | TRDJ1 | TRDV1 | NA | 19 | CALGELVPILGGYTDKLIF | TGTGCTCTTGGGGAACTAGTTCCGATCCTAGGGGGTTACACCGATAAACTCATCTTT
NA | TRDJ1 | TRDV1 | TRDD3 | 28 | CALGERLWRNPPVLGDTRIWKYTDKLIF | TGTGCTCTTGGGGAACGCCTTTGGAGAAACCCTCCTGTACTGGGGGATACGCGTATTTGGAAGTACACCGATAAACTCATCTTT
few | TRDJ1 | TRDV1 | TRDD3 | 17 | CALGAAKLLGATDKLIF | TGTGCTCTTGGGGCAGCCAAGTTACTGGGGGCTACCGATAAACTCATCTTT
few | TRDJ1 | TRDV1 | TRDD3 | 22 | CALGEHGGRKGIRSGRTDKLIF | TGTGCTCTTGGGGAACATGGGGGGAGAAAGGGGATACGCTCCGGTAGAACCGATAAACTCATCTTT
NA | TRDJ1 | TRAV29/DV5 | TRDD3 | 17 | CAASGEGSGDTIDNLIF | TGTGCAGCAAGCGGAGAAGGATCGGGGGATACGATCGATAACCTCATCTTT
many | TRDJ1 | TRAV29/DV5 | NA | 11 | CAAYHYDKLIF | TGTGCAGCATACCATTACGATAAACTCATCTTT
NA | TRDJ1 | TRDV1 | TRDD3 | 19 | CALGELVDGGYGYTDKLIF | TGTGCTCTTGGGGAACTAGTCGATGGGGGATACGGGTACACCGATAAACTCATCTTT
NA | TRDJ1 | TRDV1 | TRDD3 | 18 | CALGEIPYDGYATDKLIF | TGTGCTCTTGGGGAAATCCCCTACGACGGATACGCTACCGATAAACTCATCTTT
NA | TRDJ1 | TRDV2 | TRDD3 | 18 | CACGTPLGDTEYTDKLIF | TGTGCCTGTGGCACCCCCCTTGGGGATACAGAGTACACCGATAAACTCATCTTT
NA | TRDJ1 | TRDV1 | NA | 19 | CALRAFLRGWGTKTDKLIF | TGTGCTCTCCGAGCCTTCCTTCGGGGTTGGGGGACTAAAACCGATAAACTCATCTTT
few | TRDJ1 | TRDV1 | TRDD3 | 22 | CALGELSDTMTLLGDIRHKLIF | TGTGCTCTTGGGGAACTTTCAGATACGATGACCTTATTGGGGGATATTCGTCATAAACTCATCTTT
NA | TRDJ1 | TRDV1 | NA | 15 | CALGTPGLGHDKLIF | TGTGCTCTTGGGACGCCGGGGCTGGGCCACGATAAACTCATCTTT
few | TRDJ1 | TRDV1 | TRDD2 | 21 | CALGDRPTFLPAWAYTDKLIF | TGTGCTCTTGGGGACCGACCGACTTTCCTACCAGCCTGGGCGTACACCGATAAACTCATCTTT
few | TRDJ1 | TRDV1 | NA | 15 | CALGEIPCLTDKLIF | TGTGCTCTTGGGGAAATTCCGTGCTTGACCGATAAACTCATCTTT
few | TRDJ1 | TRDV1 | NA | 19 | CALGELPSTRLRDAGKLIF | TGTGCTCTTGGGGAACTCCCCTCAACTCGACTGCGGGACGCGGGTAAACTCATCTTT
few | TRDJ1 | TRDV1 | TRDD3 | 24 | CALGGRLILRIFNGDTSYTDKLIF | TGTGCTCTTGGGGGACGGCTAATCCTACGCATTTTTAATGGGGATACCTCGTACACCGATAAACTCATCTTT
few | TRDJ1 | TRDV1 | TRDD3 | 15 | CALGERAGTGVKLIF | TGTGCTCTTGGGGAACGGGCAGGTACTGGGGTTAAACTCATCTTT
few | TRDJ1 | TRDV1 | NA | 22 | CALGEFHPQYWVQNRNTDKLIF | TGTGCTCTTGGGGAATTTCATCCCCAGTACTGGGTCCAAAACCGGAACACCGATAAACTCATCTTT
NA | TRDJ1 | TRDV1 | TRDD3 | 17 | CALGELHAGGYRDKLIF | TGTGCTCTTGGGGAACTCCACGCTGGGGGATACCGCGATAAACTCATCTTT
NA | TRDJ1 | TRDV1 | TRDD2 | 18 | CALGGGTLLPTRGHKLIF | TGTGCTCTTGGGGGAGGGACTCTTCTTCCTACGCGGGGACATAAACTCATCTTT
few | TRDJ1 | TRDV1 | NA | 23 | CALGELQGAFLLGVPRYTDKLIF | TGTGCTCTTGGGGAACTTCAGGGGGCCTTCCTACTGGGGGTCCCGAGGTACACCGATAAACTCATCTTT
few | TRDJ1 | TRDV2 | TRDD3 | 20 | CACDTDGRNWGMPNTDKLIF | TGCGCCTGTGACACCGACGGAAGGAACTGGGGGATGCCGAACACCGATAAACTCATCTTT
few | TRDJ1 | TRDV1 | TRDD3 | 22 | CALGKWGWGIHEYASYTDKLIF | TGTGCTCTTGGGAAGTGGGGCTGGGGGATACATGAGTATGCGTCGTACACCGATAAACTCATCTTT
NA | TRDJ1 | TRDV1 | NA | 15 | CALGEPGLISDKLIF | TGTGCTCTTGGGGAGCCGGGGTTAATCTCCGATAAACTCATCTTT
NA | TRDJ1 | TRDV1 | NA | 16 | CALGEMETGTTDKLIF | TGTGCTCTTGGGGAAATGGAAACTGGGACCACCGATAAACTCATCTTT
NA | TRDJ1 | TRDV1 | TRDD2 | 20 | CALGDPLPTTHPYRTDKLIF | TGTGCTCTTGGGGACCCCCTTCCTACTACCCACCCGTACAGAACCGATAAACTCATCTTT
NA | TRDJ1 | TRDV1 | TRDD3 | 17 | CALGEMMAHWGIYKLIF | TGTGCTCTTGGGGAAATGATGGCACACTGGGGTATCTATAAACTCATCTTT
few | TRDJ1 | TRDV1 | TRDD3 | 26 | CALGELVFPVVVALGDVTRYTDKLIF | TGTGCTCTTGGGGAACTAGTGTTCCCCGTAGTGGTGGCACTGGGGGACGTCACCCGGTACACCGATAAACTCATCTTT
NA | TRDJ1 | TRDV1 | NA | 21 | CALGELRPSFPYWGITDKLIF | TGTGCTCTTGGGGAACTACGGCCTTCCTTCCCGTACTGGGGCATCACCGATAAACTCATCTTT
few | TRDJ1 | TRDV1 | NA | 17 | CALGELGMNSVADKLIF | TGTGCTCTTGGGGAGCTGGGGATGAATTCAGTGGCCGATAAACTCATCTTT
many | TRDJ1 | TRDV2 | TRDD3 | 16 | CACDAKYWGLRYKLIF | TGTGCCTGTGACGCCAAGTACTGGGGGCTCCGATATAAACTCATCTTT
few | TRDJ1 | TRDV1 | TRDD3 | 16 | CALGEDILGDPDKLIF | TGTGCTCTTGGGGAAGATATTCTGGGGGACCCCGATAAACTCATCTTT
NA | TRDJ1 | TRDV1 | NA | 18 | CALGERFAPGTGPDKLIF | TGTGCTCTTGGGGAACGTTTTGCCCCCGGTACTGGGCCCGATAAACTCATCTTT
few | TRDJ1 | TRDV1 | TRDD3 | 20 | CALGELDPPSGLGDTDKLIF | TGTGCTCTTGGGGAACTCGACCCCCCTAGCGGACTGGGGGATACCGATAAACTCATCTTT
few | TRDJ1 | TRDV1 | NA | 16 | CALGEMSPPATGGLIF | TGTGCTCTTGGGGAAATGTCTCCTCCCGCTACTGGAGGACTCATCTTT
NA | TRDJ1 | TRDV1 | TRDD3 | 21 | CALGELFSPPHWGTYTDKLIF | TGTGCTCTTGGGGAACTTTTCTCCCCCCCTCACTGGGGGACGTACACCGATAAACTCATCTTT
NA | TRDJ1 | TRDV1 | NA | 21 | CAFWGKPLLGLAVGDTDKLIF | TGTGCTTTTTGGGGAAAACCCCTTCTGGGGCTAGCCGTGGGGGACACCGATAAACTCATCTTT
few | TRDJ1 | TRDV1 | TRDD3 | 25 | CALGELNPTLRQGGFQRPYTDKLIF | TGTGCTCTTGGGGAACTCAACCCTACCTTACGGCAAGGGGGATTCCAGCGTCCGTACACCGATAAACTCATCTTT
medium-sized | TRDJ1 | TRDV2 | TRDD3 | 18 | CACDTPTGDIPYTDKLIF | TGTGCCTGTGACACCCCCACTGGGGATATCCCGTACACCGATAAACTCATCTTT
few | TRDJ1 | TRDV1 | TRDD3 | 22 | CALGATASYGWGILLNTDKLIF | TGTGCTCTTGGGGCAACGGCCTCCTACGGGTGGGGGATACTTCTTAACACCGATAAACTCATCTTT
few | TRDJ1 | TRDV1 | TRDD3 | 20 | CALGEILGKRGIPRGDKLIF | TGTGCTCTTGGGGAAATTCTAGGAAAACGGGGGATACCGAGGGGCGATAAACTCATCTTT
NA | TRDJ1 | TRDV1 | TRDD3 | 16 | CALGERLRGDKAKLIF | TGTGCTCTTGGGGAACGACTACGGGGGGATAAAGCGAAACTCATCTTT
NA | TRDJ1 | TRDV1 | TRDD3 | 20 | CALGELGRPTGGYATDKLIF | TGTGCTCTTGGGGAACTAGGTCGTCCTACGGGGGGATATGCCACCGATAAACTCATCTTT
few | TRDJ1 | TRDV1 | TRDD2 | 20 | CALGDVPTSLDGAYTDKLIF | TGTGCTCTTGGGGACGTTCCTACGTCCCTCGACGGGGCGTACACCGATAAACTCATCTTT
few | TRDJ1 | TRDV1 | NA | 12 | CALGGPFLVLIF | TGTGCTCTTGGGGGGCCTTTCTTGGTACTCATCTTT
few | TRDJ1 | TRDV1 | NA | 21 | CALGLLPSYVWGYGGTDKLIF | TGTGCTCTTGGGCTACTCCCTTCCTACGTATGGGGATACGGGGGCACCGATAAACTCATCTTT